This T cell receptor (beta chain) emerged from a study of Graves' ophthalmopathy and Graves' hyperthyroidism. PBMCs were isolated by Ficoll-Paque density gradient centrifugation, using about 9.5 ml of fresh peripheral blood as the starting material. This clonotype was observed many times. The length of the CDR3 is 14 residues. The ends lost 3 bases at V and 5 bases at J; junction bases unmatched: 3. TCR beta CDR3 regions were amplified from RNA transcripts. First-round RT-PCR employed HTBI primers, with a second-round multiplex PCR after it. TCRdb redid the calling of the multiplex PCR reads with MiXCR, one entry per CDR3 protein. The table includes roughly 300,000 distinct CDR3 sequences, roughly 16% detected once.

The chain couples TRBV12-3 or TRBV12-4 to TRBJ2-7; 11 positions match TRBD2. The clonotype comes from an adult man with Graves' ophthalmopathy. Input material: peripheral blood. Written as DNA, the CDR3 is TGTGCCAGCAGTTTGCAACTAGCGGGAGACGAGCAGTACTTC. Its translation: CASSLQLAGDEQYF.